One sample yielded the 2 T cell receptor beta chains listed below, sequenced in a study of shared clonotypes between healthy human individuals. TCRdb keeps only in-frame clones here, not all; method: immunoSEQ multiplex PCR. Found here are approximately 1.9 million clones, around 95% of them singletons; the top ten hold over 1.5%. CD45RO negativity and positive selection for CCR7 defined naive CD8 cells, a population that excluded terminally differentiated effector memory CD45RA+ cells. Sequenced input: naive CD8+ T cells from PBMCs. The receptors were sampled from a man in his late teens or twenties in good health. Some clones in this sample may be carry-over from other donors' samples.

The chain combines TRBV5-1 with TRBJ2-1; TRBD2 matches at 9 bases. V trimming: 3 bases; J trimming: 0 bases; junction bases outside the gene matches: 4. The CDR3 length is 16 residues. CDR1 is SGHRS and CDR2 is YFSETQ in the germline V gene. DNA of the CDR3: TGCGCCAGCAGCTCCCCTAGCGGGGACTCCTACAATGAGCAGTTCTTC. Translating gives CASSSPSGDSYNEQFF.

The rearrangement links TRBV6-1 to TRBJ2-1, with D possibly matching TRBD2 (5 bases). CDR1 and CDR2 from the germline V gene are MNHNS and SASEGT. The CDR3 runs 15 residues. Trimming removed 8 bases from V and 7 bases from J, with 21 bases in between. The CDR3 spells CASDAGLLVGNEQFF. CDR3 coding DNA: TGTGCCAGCGACGCCGGACTCCTCGTCGGGAATGAGCAGTTCTTC.